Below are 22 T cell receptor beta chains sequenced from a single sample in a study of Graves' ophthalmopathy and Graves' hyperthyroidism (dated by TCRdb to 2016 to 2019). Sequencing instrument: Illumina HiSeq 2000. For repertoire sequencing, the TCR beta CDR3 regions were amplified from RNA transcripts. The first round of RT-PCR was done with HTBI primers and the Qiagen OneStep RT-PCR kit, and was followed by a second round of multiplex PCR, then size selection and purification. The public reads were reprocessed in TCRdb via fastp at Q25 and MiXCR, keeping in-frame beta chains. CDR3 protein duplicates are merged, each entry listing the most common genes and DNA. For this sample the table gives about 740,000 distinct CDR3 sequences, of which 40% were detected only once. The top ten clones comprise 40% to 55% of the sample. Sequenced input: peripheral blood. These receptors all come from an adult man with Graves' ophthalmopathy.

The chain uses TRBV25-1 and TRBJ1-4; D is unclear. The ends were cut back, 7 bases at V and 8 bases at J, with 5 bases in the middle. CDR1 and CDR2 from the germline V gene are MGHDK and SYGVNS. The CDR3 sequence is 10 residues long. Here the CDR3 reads CASKTEKLFF. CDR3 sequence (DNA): TGTGCCAGCAAGACGGAAAAACTGTTTTTT.

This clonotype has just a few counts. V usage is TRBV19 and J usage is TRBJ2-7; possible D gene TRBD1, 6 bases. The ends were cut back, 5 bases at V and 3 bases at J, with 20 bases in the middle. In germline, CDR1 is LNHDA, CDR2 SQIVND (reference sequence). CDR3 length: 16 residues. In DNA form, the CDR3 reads TGTGCCAGTAGTCCTCGATACCTTCGACAGGTCTACGAGCAGTACTTC. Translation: CASSPRYLRQVYEQYF.

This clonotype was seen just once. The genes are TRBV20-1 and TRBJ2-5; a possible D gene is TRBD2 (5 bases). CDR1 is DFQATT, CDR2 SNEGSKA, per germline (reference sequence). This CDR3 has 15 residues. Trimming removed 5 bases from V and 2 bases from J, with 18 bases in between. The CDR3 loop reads CSADIETDFQETQYF. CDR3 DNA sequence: TGCAGTGCTGATATAGAAACGGACTTTCAAGAGACCCAGTACTTC.

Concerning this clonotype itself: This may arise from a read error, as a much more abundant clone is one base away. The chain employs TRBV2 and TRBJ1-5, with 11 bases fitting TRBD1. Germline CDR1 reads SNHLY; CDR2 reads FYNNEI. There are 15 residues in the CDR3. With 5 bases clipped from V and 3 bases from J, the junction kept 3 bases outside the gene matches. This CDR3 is CASSRDRGDNQPQHF. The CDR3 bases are TGTGCCAGCAGTCGGGACAGGGGGGACAATCAGCCCCAGCATTTT.

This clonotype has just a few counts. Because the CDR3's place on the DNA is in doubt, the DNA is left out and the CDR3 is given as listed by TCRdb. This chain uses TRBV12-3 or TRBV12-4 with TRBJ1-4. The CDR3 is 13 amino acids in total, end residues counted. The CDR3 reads CASSSSAGEKLFF.

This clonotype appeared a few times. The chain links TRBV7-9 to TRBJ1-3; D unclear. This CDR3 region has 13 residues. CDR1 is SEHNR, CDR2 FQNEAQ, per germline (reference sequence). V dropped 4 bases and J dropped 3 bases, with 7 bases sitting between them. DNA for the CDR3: TGTGCCAGCAGCTCCCAATTTGGAAACACCATATATTTT. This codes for CASSSQFGNTIYF.

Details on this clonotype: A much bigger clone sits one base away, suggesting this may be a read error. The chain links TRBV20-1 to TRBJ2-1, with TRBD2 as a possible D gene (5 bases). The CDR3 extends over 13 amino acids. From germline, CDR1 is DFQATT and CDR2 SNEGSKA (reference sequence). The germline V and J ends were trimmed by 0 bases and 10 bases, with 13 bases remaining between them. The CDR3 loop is CSARDRGSYEQFF. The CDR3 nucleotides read TGCAGTGCTAGAGATCGGGGATCCTACGAGCAGTTCTTC.

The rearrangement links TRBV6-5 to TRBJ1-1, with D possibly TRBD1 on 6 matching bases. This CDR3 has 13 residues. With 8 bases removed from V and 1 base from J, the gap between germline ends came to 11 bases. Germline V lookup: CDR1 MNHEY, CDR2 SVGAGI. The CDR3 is CASRGTPNTEAFF. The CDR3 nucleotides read TGTGCCAGCCGAGGGACACCGAACACTGAAGCTTTCTTT.

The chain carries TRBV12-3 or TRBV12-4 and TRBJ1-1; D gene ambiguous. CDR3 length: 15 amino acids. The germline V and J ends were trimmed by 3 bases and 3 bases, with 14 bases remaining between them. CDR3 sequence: CASSFGQTVDTEAFF. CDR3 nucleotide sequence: TGTGCCAGCAGTTTTGGTCAGACGGTGGACACTGAAGCTTTCTTT.

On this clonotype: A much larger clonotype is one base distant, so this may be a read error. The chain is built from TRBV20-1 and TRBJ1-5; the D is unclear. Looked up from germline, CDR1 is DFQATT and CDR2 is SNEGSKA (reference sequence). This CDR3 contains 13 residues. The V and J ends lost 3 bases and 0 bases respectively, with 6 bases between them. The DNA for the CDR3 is TGCAGTGCTAGCGGGTTTAGCAATCAGCCCCAGCATTTT. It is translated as CSASGFSNQPQHF.

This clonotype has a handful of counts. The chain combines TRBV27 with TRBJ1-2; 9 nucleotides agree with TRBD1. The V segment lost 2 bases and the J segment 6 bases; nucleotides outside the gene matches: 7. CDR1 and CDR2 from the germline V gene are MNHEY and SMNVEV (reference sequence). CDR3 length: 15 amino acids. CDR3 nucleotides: TGTGCCAGCAGTTTAGCCGACAGGGGGATCGATGGCTACACCTTC. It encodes CASSLADRGIDGYTF.

The CDR3 DNA reads TGTGCCAGCATCCCCCCGGGGGTCCCGTGGACCCAGTACTTC. This encodes CASIPPGVPWTQYF. The chain joins TRBV2 to TRBJ2-5, with D possibly matching TRBD2 (6 bases). CDR1 SNHLY and CDR2 FYNNEI come from the germline V gene. This CDR3 has 14 amino acids. V was clipped by 7 bases and J by 7 bases, with 19 bases between them. Variable domain in full (rest from reference TRBV2 and TRBJ2-5): EPEVTQTPSHQVTQMGQEVILRCVPISNHLYFYWYRQILGQKVEFLVSFYNNEISEKSEIFDDQFSVERPDGSNFTLKIRSTKLEDSAMYFCASIPPGVPWTQYFGPGTRLLVL.

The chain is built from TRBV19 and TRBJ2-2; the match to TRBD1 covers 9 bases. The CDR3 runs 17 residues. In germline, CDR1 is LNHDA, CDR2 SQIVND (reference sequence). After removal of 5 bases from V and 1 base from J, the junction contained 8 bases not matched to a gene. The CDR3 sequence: CASSPPGTGRNTGELFF. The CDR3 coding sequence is TGTGCCAGTAGTCCTCCCGGGACAGGGAGGAACACCGGGGAGCTGTTTTTT.

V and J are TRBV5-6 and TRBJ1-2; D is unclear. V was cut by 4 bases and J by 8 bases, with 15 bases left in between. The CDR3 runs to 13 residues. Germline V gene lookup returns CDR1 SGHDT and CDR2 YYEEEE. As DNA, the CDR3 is TGTGCCAGCAGCAGGGAGGTGGCGGGGGGCTACACCTTC. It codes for CASSREVAGGYTF.

The CDR3 protein is CSPKAGQVGGYTF. As DNA, the CDR3 is TGCAGTCCGAAAGCCGGACAGGTCGGCGGCTACACCTTC. The chain has TRBV20-1 and TRBJ1-2; 7 positions match TRBD1. Germline CDR1 DFQATT, CDR2 SNEGSKA (reference sequence). This CDR3 contains 13 residues. V trimming: 8 bases; J trimming: 8 bases; junction bases outside the gene matches: 14.

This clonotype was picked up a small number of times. CDR3 protein: CASSLVGTEGYTF. In nucleotides, the CDR3 is TGTGCCAGCAGCTTGGTGGGGACGGAGGGCTACACCTTC. The chain uses TRBV5-4 and TRBJ1-2, with a tentative D call TRBD1 (5 bases). Trimming cost V 0 bases and J 8 bases, with 11 bases left between them. This CDR3 has 13 amino acids. Germline V gene data show CDR1 as SGHNT and CDR2 as YYREEE (reference sequence).

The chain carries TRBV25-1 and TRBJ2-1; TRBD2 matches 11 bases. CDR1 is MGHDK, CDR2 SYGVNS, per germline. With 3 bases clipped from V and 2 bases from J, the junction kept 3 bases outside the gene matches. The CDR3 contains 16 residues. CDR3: CASSETSGITYNEQFF. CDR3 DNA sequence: TGTGCCAGCAGTGAGACTAGCGGGATTACCTACAATGAGCAGTTCTTC.

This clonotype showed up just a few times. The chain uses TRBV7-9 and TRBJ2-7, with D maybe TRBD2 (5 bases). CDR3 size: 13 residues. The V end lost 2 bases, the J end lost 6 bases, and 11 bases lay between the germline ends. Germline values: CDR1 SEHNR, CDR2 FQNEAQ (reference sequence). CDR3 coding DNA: TGTGCCAGCAGCTTAAGTGGACTCCCCGAGCAGTACTTC. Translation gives CASSLSGLPEQYF.

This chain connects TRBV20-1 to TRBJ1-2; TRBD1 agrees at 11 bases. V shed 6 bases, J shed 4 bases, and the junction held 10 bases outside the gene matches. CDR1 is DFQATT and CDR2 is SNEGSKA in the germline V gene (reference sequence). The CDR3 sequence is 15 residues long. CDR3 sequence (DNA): TGCAGTGCGAAACAAGGACAGGGGGCCGGCTATGGCTACACCTTC. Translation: CSAKQGQGAGYGYTF.

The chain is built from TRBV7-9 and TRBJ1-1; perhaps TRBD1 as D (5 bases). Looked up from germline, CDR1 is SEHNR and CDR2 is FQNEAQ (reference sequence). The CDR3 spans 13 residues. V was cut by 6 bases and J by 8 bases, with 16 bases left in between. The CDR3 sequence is CASRTALLVEAFF. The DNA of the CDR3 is TGTGCCAGCAGGACAGCGCTGCTGGTCGAAGCTTTCTTT.

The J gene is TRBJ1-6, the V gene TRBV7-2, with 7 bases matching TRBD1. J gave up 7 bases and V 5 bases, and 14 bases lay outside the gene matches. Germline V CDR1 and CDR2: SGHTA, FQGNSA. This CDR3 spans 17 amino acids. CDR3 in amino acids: CASSVPTDSGQNSPLHF. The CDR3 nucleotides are TGTGCCAGCAGCGTCCCTACGGACTCGGGACAGAATTCACCCCTCCACTTT.

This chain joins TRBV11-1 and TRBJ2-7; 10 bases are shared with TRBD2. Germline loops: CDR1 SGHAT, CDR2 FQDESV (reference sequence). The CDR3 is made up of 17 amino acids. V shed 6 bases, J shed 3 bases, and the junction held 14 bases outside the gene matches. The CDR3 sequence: CASRPGGSGGPSYEQYF. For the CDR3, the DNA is TGTGCCAGCAGGCCCGGCGGTAGCGGGGGGCCTAGCTACGAGCAGTACTTC.